The T cell receptor beta chain under discussion was sequenced for a study of T-cell memory formation after mild COVID-19. Findings and caveats of the study: Shrinking CD4+ clones were chiefly CM and EM; CD8+ ones were chiefly EMRA.

TCRdb re-called the 5' RACE reads through MiXCR, storing one row per CDR3 protein. This table has more than 250,000 distinct CDR3 sequences, 16% appearing once. This clonotype has only a few counts. The antigen is unknown. The J segment lost 3 bases and the V segment lost 4 bases, leaving 9 bases of the junction unmatched. Germline V CDR1 and CDR2: SGHRS, YFSETQ. The CDR3 loop spans 15 amino acids. The gene calls are TRBV5-1 and TRBJ1-2, with TRBD1 matching over 7 bases. The sequenced sample was PBMCs or a T cell subset sorted from them (not recorded which). This TCR derives from a man younger than 35 who had mild COVID-19 (a few samples of this study predate the infection). Cell type and time point are not known. The CDR3 bases are TGCGCCAGCAGCCGGGGGCCCGGGACAGACTATGGCTACACCTTC. It encodes CASSRGPGTDYGYTF.